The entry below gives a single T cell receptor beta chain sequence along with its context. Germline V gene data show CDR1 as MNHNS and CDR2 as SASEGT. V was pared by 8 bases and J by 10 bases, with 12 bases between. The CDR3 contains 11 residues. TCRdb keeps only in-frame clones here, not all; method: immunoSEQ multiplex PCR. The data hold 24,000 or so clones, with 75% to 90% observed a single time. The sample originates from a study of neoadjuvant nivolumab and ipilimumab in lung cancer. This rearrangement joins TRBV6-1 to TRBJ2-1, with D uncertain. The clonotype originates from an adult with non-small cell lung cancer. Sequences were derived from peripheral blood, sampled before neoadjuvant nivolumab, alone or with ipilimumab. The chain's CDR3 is CASASTREQFF. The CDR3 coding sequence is TGTGCCAGCGCTTCGACACGAGAGCAGTTCTTC.